The next 26 T cell receptor beta chains were all read from a single sample in a study of T cell responses to AZD1222 COVID-19 vaccine. Sequencing used immunoSEQ multiplex PCR; TCRdb keeps in-frame clones, though not all of them. The sample holds some 120,000 clones; more than 65% are singletons and the top ten take about 27%. The source material was peripheral blood, sampled 28 days after the second AZD1222 dose. The receptors come from an adult who received the AZD1222 COVID-19 vaccine.

This clone was counted between two and nine times. The chain uses TRBV11-2 and TRBJ2-2, with 8 bases matching TRBD1. Germline trimming cut 5 bases from V and 5 bases from J; bases unmatched to any gene: 4. Germline V CDR1 and CDR2: SGHAT, FQNNGV. This CDR3 has 14 residues. In nucleotides, the CDR3 is TGTGCCAGCAGCGGGCAGGGGGCTACCGGGGAGCTGTTTTTT. This encodes CASSGQGATGELFF.

The table lists this clone with a count of one. The chain carries TRBV5-6 and TRBJ2-2, with 7 bases matching TRBD2. The V segment lost 4 bases and the J segment 7 bases; nucleotides outside the gene matches: 1. The CDR3 is 12 amino acids. Germline CDR1 and CDR2: SGHDT and YYEEEE. This CDR3 is CASSREGGELFF. The CDR3 region has the DNA TGTGCCAGCAGCAGGGAGGGCGGGGAGCTGTTTTTT.

For this clone: This sample includes further DNA sequences coding for the same CDR3. This chain links TRBV28 with TRBJ1-1; D not certain. Trimming took off 3 bases at V and 4 bases at J, with 9 bases between the two ends. The CDR3 runs 13 residues. Germline CDR1 reads MDHEN; CDR2 reads SYDVKM. The CDR3 region is CASSLQGSTEAFF. DNA for the CDR3: TGTGCCAGCAGTTTGCAAGGCAGCACTGAAGCTTTCTTT.

The rearrangement uses TRBV6-5 and TRBJ1-6; a weak D match, TRBD1 (6 bases). The CDR3 has 14 amino acids. Trimming left V 5 bases short and J 8 bases short, with 13 bases between. Germline CDR1 and CDR2: MNHEY and SVGAGI. The CDR3 is CASSLGGQDSPLHF. In nucleotides, the CDR3 is TGTGCCAGCAGTCTCGGGGGGCAGGATTCACCCCTCCACTTT.

CDR3 loop: CASSLARAVDEQFF. The CDR3 nucleotides read TGTGCCAGCAGCTTAGCGCGGGCGGTCGATGAGCAGTTCTTC. The chain employs TRBV11-2 and TRBJ2-1, with D possibly matching TRBD2 (5 bases). The CDR3 runs 14 residues. V was clipped by 1 base and J by 8 bases, with 12 bases between them. Germline V gene data show CDR1 as SGHAT and CDR2 as FQNNGV.

The chain uses TRBV28 and TRBJ2-1; perhaps TRBD2 as D (6 bases). This CDR3 region has 16 residues. Trimming stripped 6 bases from V and 2 bases from J, with 17 bases between. Germline V CDR1 and CDR2: MDHEN, SYDVKM. CDR3 loop: CASSTSGPTAYNEQFF. The CDR3 region has the DNA TGTGCCAGCAGCACAAGCGGGCCGACTGCCTACAATGAGCAGTTCTTC.

The V call is TRBV6-5, the J call TRBJ2-7; 8 bases line up with TRBD1. CDR3 length equals 14 residues. Germline CDR1 reads MNHEY; CDR2 reads SVGAGI. With 4 bases clipped from V and 0 bases from J, the junction kept 2 bases outside the gene matches. CDR3 loop: CASSWTGSSYEQYF. For the CDR3, the DNA is TGTGCCAGCAGTTGGACAGGGAGCTCCTACGAGCAGTACTTC.

The chain combines TRBV10-2 with TRBJ1-5; tentative D call: TRBD1 (6 bases). Trimming stripped 7 bases from V and 6 bases from J, with 16 bases between. The CDR3 is made up of 14 amino acids. CDR1 is WSHSY and CDR2 is SAAADI in the germline V gene. The CDR3 DNA reads TGCGCCAGCACTCAATCAACAGGGTTTCAGCCCCAGCATTTT. Translation gives CASTQSTGFQPQHF.

This clone was detected only a few times. At one end, the junction sequence differs from germline, possibly due to a read error. V and J are TRBV11-2 and TRBJ2-7; the D gene is possibly TRBD1 (6 bases). Looked up from germline, CDR1 is SGHAT and CDR2 is FQNNGV. This CDR3 region has 15 residues. The CDR3 spells CASSFGSGQSSEQYF. CDR3 DNA sequence: TGTGCCAGCAGCTTTGGGTCGGGACAATCCTCCGAGCAGTACTTC.

V is TRBV5-6 and J is TRBJ1-2; D ambiguous. CDR1 is SGHDT and CDR2 is YYEEEE in the germline V gene. Trimming pared 0 bases from V and 7 bases from J, leaving 13 bases between. CDR3 length equals 14 residues. The CDR3 region is CASSLGNGGGGYTF. CDR3 bases: TGTGCCAGCAGCTTGGGAAATGGAGGTGGTGGCTACACCTTC.

The rearrangement uses TRBV5-1 and TRBJ2-3; maybe TRBD1 (5 bases). The CDR3 sequence is 15 residues long. V dropped 0 bases and J dropped 1 base, with 9 bases sitting between them. Looked up from germline, CDR1 is SGHRS and CDR2 is YFSETQ. The CDR3: CASSLEAGRTDTQYF. In nucleotides, the CDR3 is TGCGCCAGCAGCTTGGAGGCAGGGCGCACAGATACGCAGTATTTT.

This chain uses TRBV30 with TRBJ2-7; TRBD1 might be the D (6 bases). Germline-derived CDR1 and CDR2 are GTSNPN and SVGIG (reference sequence). V lost 2 bases to trimming and J lost 3 bases, with 23 bases between them. This CDR3 is 17 amino acids long. CDR3 DNA: TGTGCCTGGAGTCGAAACTCTGGACAGCCCCTCATCTACGAGCAGTACTTC. This gives the protein CAWSRNSGQPLIYEQYF.

DNA for the CDR3: TGCGCCAGCAGCTTGCCAGGGAGTCCTGGAAACACCATATATTTT. Its protein is CASSLPGSPGNTIYF. This sequence joins TRBV5-1 and TRBJ1-3, with D maybe TRBD1 (5 bases). The CDR3 consists of 15 residues. The germline CDR1 and CDR2 sequences are SGHRS and YFSETQ. Between the trimmed V and J ends, which lost 1 base and 2 bases, there was a span of 10 bases.

The rearrangement links TRBV4-3 to TRBJ2-3; the D is unclear. The CDR3 is made up of 13 amino acids. Germline V gives CDR1 LGHNA, CDR2 YSLEER. V was clipped by 0 bases and J by 8 bases, with 9 bases between them. CDR3 sequence: CASSQDQKATQYF. CDR3 nucleotide sequence: TGCGCCAGCAGCCAAGATCAGAAAGCTACGCAGTATTTT.

This clone was found once. This chain connects TRBV25-1 to TRBJ2-7; 8 nucleotides align to TRBD1. Germline CDR1 MGHDK, CDR2 SYGVNS. The CDR3 is 15 residues long. V lost 1 base to trimming and J lost 0 bases; unmatched junction nucleotides: 2. The DNA for the CDR3 is TGTGCCAGCAGTGAATGGGGGACAGGCTCCTACGAGCAGTACTTC. Its translation: CASSEWGTGSYEQYF.

The gene calls are TRBV10-3 and TRBJ1-6; tentatively, D is TRBD1 (5 bases). In germline, CDR1 is ENHRY, CDR2 SYGVKD. This CDR3 region has 14 residues. Between the trimmed V and J ends, which lost 2 bases and 8 bases, there was a span of 10 bases. The CDR3 region is CAISEAGVDSPLHF. For the CDR3, the DNA is TGTGCCATCAGTGAGGCGGGGGTGGATTCACCCCTCCACTTT.

V usage is TRBV11-3 and J usage is TRBJ2-5, with D perhaps matching TRBD2 (6 bases). V lost 1 base and J lost 3, with 18 bases in between. Germline-derived CDR1 and CDR2 are SGHNT and YENEEA. This CDR3 region has 17 residues. CDR3 amino acids: CASSLGRGGTLEETQYF. Here the CDR3 DNA reads TGTGCCAGCAGCTTAGGGAGGGGAGGCACCTTGGAAGAGACCCAGTACTTC.

This clone was seen just once. The chain combines TRBV6-4 with TRBJ2-3, with TRBD2 identical over 8 bases. CDR1 is MRHNA, CDR2 SNTAGT, per germline. This CDR3 spans 14 amino acids. Losses at the gene ends were 6 bases for V and 3 bases for J; bases not matched to a gene: 5. The CDR3 loop reads CASSEAGVTDTQYF. CDR3 in DNA: TGTGCCAGCAGCGAAGCGGGGGTTACAGATACGCAGTATTTT.

This chain uses TRBV29-1 with TRBJ1-4; TRBD1 aligns across 7 bases. The CDR3 contains 12 residues. The junction had 8 bases not matched to a gene; V was cut back by 8 bases and J by 8 bases. The germline CDR1 and CDR2 sequences are SQVTM and ANQGSEA. CDR3 region: CSYRQGGEKLFF. CDR3 nucleotide sequence: TGCAGCTATAGACAGGGTGGAGAAAAACTGTTTTTT.

This clone was counted a few times. V and J are TRBV6-5 and TRBJ1-1; D might be TRBD1 (6 bases). CDR3 length equals 15 residues. Germline V lookup: CDR1 MNHEY, CDR2 SVGAGI. The V end lost 5 bases, the J end lost 2 bases, and 15 bases lay between the germline ends. The CDR3 sequence is CASSRNTGTNTEAFF. The DNA for the CDR3 is TGTGCCAGCAGTCGAAACACAGGGACTAACACTGAAGCTTTCTTT.

This chain uses TRBV28 with TRBJ1-4, with 9 positions matching TRBD1. Per germline, CDR1 MDHEN and CDR2 SYDVKM. This CDR3 contains 15 residues. The J segment lost 7 bases and the V segment lost 4 bases, leaving 7 bases of the junction unmatched. CDR3 protein: CASSSWTGEGEKLFF. The CDR3 bases are TGTGCCAGCAGTTCTTGGACAGGGGAGGGTGAAAAACTGTTTTTT.

V and J are TRBV7-2 and TRBJ1-1; D remains ambiguous. Trimming took 0 bases from V and 7 from J, leaving 9 bases between them. In germline, CDR1 is SGHTA, CDR2 FQGNSA. The CDR3 has 13 amino acids. CDR3 sequence: CASSLASRFEAFF. The CDR3 DNA reads TGTGCCAGCAGCTTAGCGTCGCGCTTTGAAGCTTTCTTT.

A single count supports this clone. This chain connects TRBV7-9 to TRBJ1-1; tentatively, D is TRBD1 (5 bases). Germline V lookup: CDR1 SEHNR, CDR2 FQNEAQ (reference sequence). The V and J ends lost 7 bases and 5 bases respectively, with 14 bases between them. The CDR3 consists of 13 residues. The CDR3 reads CASTLQEGTEAFF. The CDR3 DNA reads TGTGCCAGCACCCTTCAGGAGGGGACTGAAGCTTTCTTT.

This clone turned up a few times. This chain uses TRBV12-3 or TRBV12-4 with TRBJ2-2; D ambiguous. V was cut by 9 bases and J by 1 base, with 9 bases left in between. This CDR3 comprises 13 residues. The CDR3 coding sequence is TGTGCCAGTAAAATCAGGAACACCGGGGAGCTGTTTTTT. It encodes CASKIRNTGELFF.

This clone was detected only a few times. The chain links TRBV27 to TRBJ1-5, with a weak D call TRBD1 (5 bases). Deletions cut 6 bases from V and 5 bases from J, with 17 bases between. The CDR3 totals 15 residues. From germline, CDR1 is MNHEY and CDR2 SMNVEV (reference sequence). The CDR3 loop is CASSQLGDGDQPQHF. CDR3 DNA sequence: TGTGCCAGCAGCCAACTCGGGGACGGAGATCAGCCCCAGCATTTT.

This chain connects TRBV28 to TRBJ1-1; possible D gene TRBD1, 6 bases. CDR1 is MDHEN and CDR2 is SYDVKM in the germline V gene. Trimming cost V 5 bases and J 1 base, with 14 bases left between them. CDR3 length equals 15 residues. The CDR3 loop reads CASSPSRGQNTEAFF. DNA for the CDR3: TGTGCCAGCAGTCCCTCTCGGGGGCAGAACACTGAAGCTTTCTTT.